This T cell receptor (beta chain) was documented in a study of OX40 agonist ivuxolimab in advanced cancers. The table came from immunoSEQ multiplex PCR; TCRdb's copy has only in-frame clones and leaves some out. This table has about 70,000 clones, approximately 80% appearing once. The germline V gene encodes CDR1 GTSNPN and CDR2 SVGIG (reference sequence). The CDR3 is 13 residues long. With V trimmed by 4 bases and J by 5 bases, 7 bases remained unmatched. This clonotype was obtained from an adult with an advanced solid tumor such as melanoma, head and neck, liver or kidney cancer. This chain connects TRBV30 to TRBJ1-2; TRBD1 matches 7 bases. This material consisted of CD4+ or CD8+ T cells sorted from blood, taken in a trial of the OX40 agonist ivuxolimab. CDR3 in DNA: TGTGCCTGGAACCCGGGACAGTCATATGGCTACACCTTC. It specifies CAWNPGQSYGYTF. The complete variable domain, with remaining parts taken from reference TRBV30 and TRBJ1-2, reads SQTIHQWPATLVQPVGSPLSLECTVEGTSNPNLYWYRQAAGRGLQLLFYSVGIGQISSEVPQNLSASRPQDRQFILSSKKLLLSDSGFYLCAWNPGQSYGYTFGSGTRLTVV.